This T cell receptor (beta chain) came from a study of shared clonotypes between healthy human individuals (TCRdb year 2020). In terms of the full investigation: The cohort comprised two women and a few men aged 18 to 49 years. To estimate repertoire size and how much clonotype sharing occurs between individuals, the study deeply sequenced the blood TCR repertoires of roughly 5 healthy adults. To increase sequencing depth and limit assay-specific biases, TCR repertoire library preparation and sequencing were carried out by different laboratories using diverse techniques. Each donor's leukapheresis produced roughly between roughly 0.85 and 9 billion PBMCs.

The donors were healthy, HIV-negative adults who had no recently reported acute infections or vaccinations. Only Caucasian adults living in Nashville, Tennessee, USA were represented among the donors. In the unsorted samples, 90 million or so PBMCs were counted, and genomic DNA was extracted using the QIAamp DNA Blood Mini kit. Blood was collected by leukapheresis, and PBMCs were isolated by Ficoll-Histopaque density gradient centrifugation and then cryopreserved in liquid nitrogen vapor phase. From the cysteine up to the phenylalanine, the CDR3 has a length of 15 residues. The entry retains the CDR3 DNA only, 45 bases that are in frame from base 1. Per the germline V gene, SGHAT is the CDR1 and FQNNGV is the CDR2. Trimmed from V: 5 bases; trimmed from J: 2 bases; junction bases lacking a gene match: 7. Broader findings and caveats from the paper: Pairwise subsampling indicated that sequencing depth was expected to affect the degree of clonotype sharing among donors. Sampling was restricted to blood, and TCR repertoires in tissue are likely to differ from TCR repertoires in blood. The small number of donors limited the genetic and exposure-history diversity represented.

This clone appeared many times. The specificity of this receptor is unknown. No quality values exist for individual bases; no much larger clone is one base distant. Using the deep immunoSEQ assay, multiplex PCR amplified TCR CDR3 regions from genomic DNA. Genomic DNA extracted from each cell subset was distributed evenly over all wells of several immunoSEQ 96-well plates, and each plate served as one replicate. For unsorted PBMC, approximately 0.3 ug of genomic DNA, equivalent to 25,000 to 35,000 T cell genomes, went into each replicate PCR. Unsorted PBMC genomic DNA was sequenced across ten immunoSEQ deep assay plates. Purified libraries were measured with a Qubit 3.0 fluorometer, size-checked on a Bioanalyzer 2100, and measured again with the KAPA Library Quantification kit. Every immunoSEQ 96-well plate was sequenced on a separate single-read 150-cycle Illumina NextSeq 550 flow cell. The paper's processing steps were these. Because only junctional sequences without quality scores were contained in the immunoSEQ output, filtering matching that applied to full-length reads could not be performed. Sequences were annotated with PyIR, a Python wrapper for IgBLAST v1.9, using IMGT germline references to assign V/J genes and CDR3. Any read was removed if the V/J assignment was weak (E-value above 1e-6), the CDR3 was missing, or the read contained stop codons, out-of-frame junctions, or ambiguous translated residues. V3J clonotypes were defined by identical inferred V gene, J gene, and CDR3 amino acid sequence. Percentage overlap between repertoires was computed as shared unique clonotypes divided by the size of the smaller repertoire. Repertoire richness was assessed with RTK rarefaction, the Chao1 estimator, and Recon v2.1 estimates of unobserved clonotypes. The clones in this table, taken by TCRdb from immuneACCESS, are in-frame only. Not every clone is retained; where verified, under half of the shortfall comes from an unresolved V gene, and the cause of the rest is unknown. Clone size and V and J calls were adopted from that table, with D and trimming inferred from the DNA. Recorded for this sample are some 490,000 clones; 60% to 80% of them occurred a single time. Around 13% of the sample lies in the top ten.

The TCR sequence derives from a woman aged 40 to 49 in good health. Some clones in this sample may be carry-over from other donors' samples. The rearranged segments are TRBV11-2 and TRBJ2-3, with 7 central nucleotides matching TRBD2. Sequences were obtained from PBMCs. The DNA sequence is TGTGCCAGCAGCCCGGGGGGTCGAAACACAGATACGCAGTATTTT. This encodes CASSPGGRNTDTQYF.